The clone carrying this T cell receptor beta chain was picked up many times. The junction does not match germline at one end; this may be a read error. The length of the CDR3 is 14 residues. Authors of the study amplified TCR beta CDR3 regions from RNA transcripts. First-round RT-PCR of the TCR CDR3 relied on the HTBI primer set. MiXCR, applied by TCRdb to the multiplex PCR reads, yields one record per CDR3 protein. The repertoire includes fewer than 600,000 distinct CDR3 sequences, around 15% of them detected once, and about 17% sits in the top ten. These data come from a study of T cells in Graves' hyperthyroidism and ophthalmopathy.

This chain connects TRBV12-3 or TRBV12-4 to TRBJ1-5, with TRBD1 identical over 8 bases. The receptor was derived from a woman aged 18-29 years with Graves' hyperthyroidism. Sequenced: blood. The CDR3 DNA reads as TGTGCCAGCAGTCATGACAGGGGCAAGCAGCCCCAGCATTTT. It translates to CASSHDRGKQPQHF.